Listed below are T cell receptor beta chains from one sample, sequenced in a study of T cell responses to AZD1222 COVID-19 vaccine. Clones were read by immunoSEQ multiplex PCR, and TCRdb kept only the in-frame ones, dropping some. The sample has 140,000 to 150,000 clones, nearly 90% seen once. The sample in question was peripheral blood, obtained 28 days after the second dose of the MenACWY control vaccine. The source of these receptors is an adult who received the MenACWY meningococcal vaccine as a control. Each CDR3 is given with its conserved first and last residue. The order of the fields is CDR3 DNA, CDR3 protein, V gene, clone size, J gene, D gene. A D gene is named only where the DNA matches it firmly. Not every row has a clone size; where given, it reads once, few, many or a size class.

TGCAGCGTTGAGGGTCGGACAGGAGCTCTAAACGTCCTGACTTTC CSVEGRTGALNVLTF TRBV29-1 - TRBJ2-6 TRBD1
TGTGCCAGCAGCTTGGCTAAGGGACTAGCGGAGATCAATGAGCAGTTCTTC CASSLAKGLAEINEQFF TRBV5-6 - TRBJ2-1 TRBD2
TGTGCCAGCAGCGCCCAACCAGCCCCCGTTCCCCAGTACTTC CASSAQPAPVPQYF TRBV9 - TRBJ2-5 -
TGTGCCAGCAGCTTAGGTGGTTCGGGACTCAACCAGAATGAGCAGTTCTTC CASSLGGSGLNQNEQFF TRBV7-2 - TRBJ2-1 -
TGCGCCAGCAGCCAAGTAACAGACGGAAACACCATATATTTT CASSQVTDGNTIYF TRBV4-3 - TRBJ1-3 -
TGTGCCATCAGTGGGAGCTACGAGCAGTACTTC CAISGSYEQYF TRBV10-3 - TRBJ2-7 -
TGTGCCAGCAGGACAGGGTCGGGAAAACTGTTTTTT CASRTGSGKLFF TRBV25-1 - TRBJ1-4 TRBD1
TGTGCCAGCAGCTCCCAAATCCCCTTACAGAGAAACGAGCAGTACTTC CASSSQIPLQRNEQYF TRBV21-1 - TRBJ2-7 -
TGTGCCAGCAGCTTACCCCTATACAGATTTCCAAATTCACCCCTCCACTTT CASSLPLYRFPNSPLHF TRBV7-8 - TRBJ1-6 -
TGCGCCAGCAGCCAAGATGCCCAGGGGGGGATGGGATATAGCAATCAGCCCCAGCATTTT CASSQDAQGGMGYSNQPQHF TRBV4-1 - TRBJ1-5 TRBD1
TGTGCCAGCAGTTTAATTAGGGTAGAGACCCAGTACTTC CASSLIRVETQYF TRBV12-3/TRBV12-4 - TRBJ2-5 -
TGTGCCAGCAGCCAATGGGGAGGGGAGAACACTGAAGCTTTCTTT CASSQWGGENTEAFF TRBV3-1/TRBV3-2 - TRBJ1-1 -
TGTGCCAGCAGTCGAGGGACGGAAAATCAGCCCCAGCATTTT CASSRGTENQPQHF TRBV2 - TRBJ1-5 -
TGTGCCAGTCGATCCGGGACAGAGGGTGCTGAAGCTTTCTTT CASRSGTEGAEAFF TRBV28 - TRBJ1-1 TRBD1
TGCAGTGCTGTGATCCAAGAGACCCAGTACTTC CSAVIQETQYF TRBV20-1 - TRBJ2-5 -
TGCGCCAGCATTTCAGGCACTACAGGGCCCTACGAGCAGTACTTC CASISGTTGPYEQYF TRBV23-1 few TRBJ2-7 -
TGTGCCAGCAGACTTGGGGGTTCCGCAACAACCCGGGGGGCAGATACGCAGTATTTT CASRLGGSATTRGADTQYF TRBV7-9 few TRBJ2-3 TRBD2
TGTGCCTGGAGACCCGCGTACAATGAGCAGTTCTTC CAWRPAYNEQFF TRBV30 - TRBJ2-1 -
TGTGCCAGCAGTTTCACAGGGGGCTCCTACGAGCAGTACTTC CASSFTGGSYEQYF TRBV28 - TRBJ2-7 TRBD1
TGTGCCAGCAGCTTAGATGGTCTGATGACTACTGAAGCTTTCTTT CASSLDGLMTTEAFF TRBV11-3 - TRBJ1-1 -
TGTGCCAGCCCTAAAGGGGGGGGAAGGACAGATACGCAGTATTTT CASPKGGGRTDTQYF TRBV21-1 - TRBJ2-3 -
TGTGCCAGCAGTTCCCAGGGGGCAGGGAATTCACCCCTCCACTTT CASSSQGAGNSPLHF TRBV28 - TRBJ1-6 TRBD1
TGTGCCAGCAGCTTCGCTCCGAATCAGCCCCAGCATTTT CASSFAPNQPQHF TRBV5-5 - TRBJ1-5 -
TGTGCCACCAGCAGAGGACAAACTAGCAATCAGCCCCAGCATTTT CATSRGQTSNQPQHF TRBV15 - TRBJ1-5 -
TGTGCCAGCAGCGCCCGGACTAGCGGCTGGGGGGAGACCCAGTACTTC CASSARTSGWGETQYF TRBV11-3 - TRBJ2-5 TRBD2
TGTGCCAGCAGCTTACCAGGGGCACGGGAGACCCAGTACTTC CASSLPGARETQYF TRBV7-2 - TRBJ2-5 -
TGTGCCAGCAGCTCAGCACTGATTACCTACGAGCAGTACTTC CASSSALITYEQYF TRBV7-2 once TRBJ2-7 -
TGTGCCAGCAGTTCCAACAGGGTTCTCGGCTACACCTTC CASSSNRVLGYTF TRBV6-5 once TRBJ1-2 -
TGCGCCGGTTCGGGAGGCCTCTACACAGATACGCAGTATTTT CAGSGGLYTDTQYF TRBV5-1 - TRBJ2-3 TRBD2